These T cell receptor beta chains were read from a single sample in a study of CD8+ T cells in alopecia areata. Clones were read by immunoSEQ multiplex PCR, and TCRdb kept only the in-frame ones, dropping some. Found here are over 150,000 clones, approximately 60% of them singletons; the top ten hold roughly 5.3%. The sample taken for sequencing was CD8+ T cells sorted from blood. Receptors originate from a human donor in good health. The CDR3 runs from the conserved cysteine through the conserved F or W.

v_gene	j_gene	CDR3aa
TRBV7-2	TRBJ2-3	CASSLGLAGITDTQYF
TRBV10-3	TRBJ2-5	CAIPGSYQETQYF
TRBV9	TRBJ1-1	CASSFRATLNTEAFF
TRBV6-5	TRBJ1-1	CASSSTDFTEAFF
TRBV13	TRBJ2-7	CASSLEVIQGIHEQYF
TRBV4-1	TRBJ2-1	CASSLREGAVDEQFF
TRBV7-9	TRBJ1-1	CASSLVGIGENTEAFF
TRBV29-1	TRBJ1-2	CSAEGRLGANYGYTF
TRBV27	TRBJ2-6	CASSFGSGANVLTF
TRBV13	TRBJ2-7	CASSPGRGPGYEQYF
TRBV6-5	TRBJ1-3	CASSYGPSSGNTIYF
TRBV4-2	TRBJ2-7	CASSQGRGGSYEQYF
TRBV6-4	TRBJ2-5	CASRGVQETQYF
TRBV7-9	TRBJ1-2	CASSLSAGINGYTF
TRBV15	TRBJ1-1	CATSTSLTEAFF
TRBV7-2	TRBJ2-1	CASSLGAGGPNEQFF